This T cell receptor beta chain emerged from a study of T cell repertoires in cytomegalovirus infection. As for the study in general: CMV epitopes that were recently identified and HLA-C-restricted were used alongside well-studied HLA-B-restricted ones. The study, taken as a whole, reports: CMV-specific TCR beta clonotypes restricted by HLA-C were the ones dominating the ex vivo response.

TCRdb called the reads again in MiXCR, with one record for every CDR3 protein. The repertoire holds 80,000 to 90,000 distinct CDR3 sequences, with under 55% as singletons. With regard to this clonotype: Antigen unknown.

Trimming left V 5 bases short and J 1 base short, with 17 bases between. Germline V gives CDR1 SGHVT, CDR2 SQSDAQ. The CDR3 totals 17 residues. This clonotype was sampled from a human donor in good health (CMV status not recorded). Some clones in this sample may be carry-over from other donors' samples. Sequences were derived from CD8+ T cells from cultured PBMCs, sampled from culture after CMV antigen stimulation. J is TRBJ2-2 and V is TRBV7-4; weak D call: TRBD1 (6 bases). CDR3 in amino acids: CASSTNSGHLNTGELFF. The CDR3 nucleotides are TGTGCCAGCAGCACTAACTCGGGACACCTGAACACCGGGGAGCTGTTTTTT.